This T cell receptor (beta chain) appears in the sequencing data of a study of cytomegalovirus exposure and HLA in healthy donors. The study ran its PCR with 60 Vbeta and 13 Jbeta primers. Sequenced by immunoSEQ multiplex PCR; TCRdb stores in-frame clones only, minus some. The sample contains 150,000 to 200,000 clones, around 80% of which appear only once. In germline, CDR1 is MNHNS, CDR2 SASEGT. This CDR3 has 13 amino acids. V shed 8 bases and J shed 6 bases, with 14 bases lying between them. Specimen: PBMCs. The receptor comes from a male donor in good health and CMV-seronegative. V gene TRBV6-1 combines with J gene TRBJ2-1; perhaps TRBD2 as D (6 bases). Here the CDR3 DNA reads TGTGCCAGCTCACCGGGAGAGGTCAATGAGCAGTTCTTC. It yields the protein CASSPGEVNEQFF.